The 30 T cell receptor beta chains presented below share a single source sample, sequenced in a study of CD8+ T cells in alopecia areata. Following RNA extraction, reverse transcription yielded cDNA that acted as the sequencing template. TCRdb's copy holds only in-frame clones and misses some; the assay was immunoSEQ multiplex PCR. The sample lists 120,000 or so clones, around 50% occurring once. The sample here was CD4+ T cells sorted from blood, taken at week 0. The receptors were gathered from a human donor with alopecia areata.

This clone was observed a few times. The V call is TRBV19, the J call TRBJ2-1; D is undetermined. Deletions cut 5 bases from V and 5 bases from J, with 13 bases between. Germline loops: CDR1 LNHDA, CDR2 SQIVND (reference sequence). The CDR3 runs to 14 residues. CDR3 region: CASSYRAGNNEQFF. CDR3 coding DNA: TGTGCCAGTAGTTACCGGGCCGGAAACAATGAGCAGTTCTTC.

This rearrangement joins TRBV7-6 to TRBJ1-3; weak D call: TRBD1 (5 bases). The germline CDR1 and CDR2 sequences are SGHVS and FNYEAQ. The CDR3 length is 19 residues. V dropped 4 bases and J dropped 0 bases, with 22 bases sitting between them. Written as DNA, the CDR3 is TGTGCCAGCAGCTCAGCAGCTAGCGGGGCGGGATACTCTGGAAACACCATATATTTT. Translating gives CASSSAASGAGYSGNTIYF.

This clone occurred a few times. V is TRBV5-4 and J is TRBJ1-1; the D gene is possibly TRBD1 (5 bases). V shed 4 bases and J shed 0 bases, with 10 bases lying between them. The germline CDR1 and CDR2 sequences are SGHNT and YYREEE (reference sequence). The CDR3 sequence is 14 residues long. The CDR3 nucleotides are TGTGCCAGCAGCCACCCGACAGTGAACACTGAAGCTTTCTTT. The encoded protein is CASSHPTVNTEAFF. Drawing the rest from reference TRBV5-4 and TRBJ1-1, the complete variable domain is ETGVTQSPTHLIKTRGQQVTLRCSSQSGHNTVSWYQQALGQGPQFIFQYYREEENGRGNFPPRFSGLQFPNYSSELNVNALELDDSALYLCASSHPTVNTEAFFGQGTRLTVV.

V usage is TRBV7-3 and J usage is TRBJ1-1, with D possibly being TRBD1 (5 bases). The V gene's germline CDR1 is SGHTA and CDR2 FQGTGA. The CDR3 has 13 amino acids. Trimming removed 9 bases at V and 2 bases at J, with 13 bases between. CDR3 in amino acids: CASREGPNTEAFF. The CDR3 DNA is TGTGCCAGTAGAGAGGGGCCAAACACTGAAGCTTTCTTT.

V usage is TRBV7-2 and J usage is TRBJ2-7; D is undetermined. V gave up 3 bases and J gave up 4 bases, with 13 bases separating them. CDR1 and CDR2 (germline): SGHTA, FQGNSA. The CDR3 totals 14 residues. As DNA, the CDR3 is TGTGCCAGCAGCTTTCGGGTAGCTGGATACGAGCAGTACTTC. This gives the protein CASSFRVAGYEQYF.

The chain is built from TRBV5-4 and TRBJ1-1, with 7 bases fitting TRBD1. The germline CDR1 and CDR2 sequences are SGHNT and YYREEE (reference sequence). The CDR3 length is 15 residues. After removal of 3 bases from V and 1 base from J, the junction contained 6 bases not matched to a gene. The CDR3 DNA sequence: TGTGCCAGCAGCTGGGGGCGACAGGGGAACACTGAAGCTTTCTTT. This codes for CASSWGRQGNTEAFF.

The V call is TRBV9, the J call TRBJ2-7, with 8 bases identical to TRBD1. From germline, CDR1 is SGDLS and CDR2 YYNGEE. V was pared by 3 bases and J by 1 base, with 12 bases of the junction left unmatched. The CDR3 loop spans 17 amino acids. The CDR3 protein is CASSALRGRGASYEQYF. The CDR3 DNA follows: TGTGCCAGCAGCGCGCTCAGGGGGCGCGGAGCGTCCTACGAGCAGTACTTC.

This rearrangement joins TRBV5-8 to TRBJ2-1, with TRBD2 as a possible D gene (6 bases). V was clipped by 10 bases and J by 2 bases, with 19 bases between them. Germline V CDR1 and CDR2: SGHTS, YDEGEE. This CDR3 is 15 amino acids long. CDR3 coding DNA: TGTGCCGTCGGGGGAGTAGACTTGGCCTACAATGAGCAGTTCTTC. Protein product: CAVGGVDLAYNEQFF.

About this clone itself: Mismatch with germline at one junction end may stem from a read error. The chain joins TRBV6-1 to TRBJ1-6; D is perhaps TRBD1 (5 bases). CDR1 is MNHNS and CDR2 is SASEGT in the germline V gene. This CDR3 is built from 14 residues. The CDR3 sequence is CASREQVYNSPLHF. The CDR3 nucleotides read TGTGCCAGCCGTGAACAGGTTTATAATTCACCCCTCCACTTT.

V is TRBV7-9 and J is TRBJ1-2; possible D gene TRBD1, 5 bases. With 5 bases removed from V and 2 bases from J, the gap between germline ends came to 9 bases. Germline values: CDR1 SEHNR, CDR2 FQNEAQ (reference sequence). The CDR3 runs 13 residues. CDR3 bases: TGTGCCAGCAGCGAGACAGAGAACTATGGCTACACCTTC. Protein sequence: CASSETENYGYTF.

The gene calls are TRBV7-2 and TRBJ1-6; no definite D call. The ends were cut back, 5 bases at V and 8 bases at J, with 7 bases in the middle. Germline V gene lookup returns CDR1 SGHTA and CDR2 FQGNSA. The CDR3 totals 12 residues. CDR3 bases: TGTGCCAGCAGCCGTTACGATTCACCCCTCCACTTT. Amino acids: CASSRYDSPLHF.

V usage is TRBV9 and J usage is TRBJ2-3; D may be TRBD2 (5 bases). V was shortened by 2 bases and J by 5 bases, with 12 bases between the two germline ends. Germline-derived CDR1 and CDR2 are SGDLS and YYNGEE. There are 14 residues in the CDR3. In DNA form, the CDR3 reads TGTGCCAGCAGCGTTACCGGGGATCAAGATACGCAGTATTTT. Amino acids: CASSVTGDQDTQYF.

V gene TRBV6-6 combines with J gene TRBJ1-4, with unresolved D. The germline gives CDR1 MNHNY, CDR2 SVGAGI (reference sequence). V lost 0 bases and J 8 bases, leaving 7 bases between the germline ends. CDR3 size: 13 residues. In nucleotides, the CDR3 is TGTGCCAGCAGTTACTCGATGGACGAAAAACTGTTTTTT. This translates into CASSYSMDEKLFF.

Only a few counts were recorded for this clone. The rearrangement joins TRBV19 to TRBJ2-1; 13 nucleotides align to TRBD2. Trimming took 5 bases from V and 8 from J; bases not matched to a gene: 6. Germline V gene sequence: CDR1 LNHDA, CDR2 SQIVND (reference sequence). CDR3 length: 15 amino acids. The CDR3 loop reads CASSSRTSGSDEQFF. The CDR3 nucleotides read TGTGCCAGTAGTTCACGGACTAGCGGGAGTGATGAGCAGTTCTTC.

The V gene is TRBV4-3, the J gene TRBJ2-7; the match to TRBD2 covers 9 bases. The J segment lost 9 bases and the V segment lost 0 bases, leaving 12 bases of the junction unmatched. CDR1 and CDR2 from the germline V gene are LGHNA and YSLEER. This CDR3 is built from 16 residues. DNA of the CDR3: TGCGCCAGCAGCCAAGATCCGACTAGCGGCCCGGCCGGGCAGTACTTC. Protein sequence: CASSQDPTSGPAGQYF.

This clone was seen only a few times. This rearrangement joins TRBV29-1 to TRBJ2-2; D remains ambiguous. The germline gives CDR1 SQVTM, CDR2 ANQGSEA. The V and J ends lost 3 bases and 7 bases respectively, with 3 bases between them. CDR3 length: 10 amino acids. CDR3 sequence (DNA): TGCAGCGTTGAGCACGGGGAGCTGTTTTTT. Amino acids: CSVEHGELFF.

Comments on this clone: Other DNA sequences within the sample encode an identical CDR3. J is TRBJ2-7 and V is TRBV27; TRBD2 is a possible D gene (5 bases). V gave up 6 bases and J gave up 0 bases, with 15 bases separating them. This CDR3 region has 15 residues. Germline V lookup: CDR1 MNHEY, CDR2 SMNVEV (reference sequence). The CDR3 spells CASSRAGRSSYEQYF. In DNA, the CDR3 is TGTGCCAGCAGCCGCGCGGGTAGGAGCTCCTACGAGCAGTACTTC.

This chain links TRBV7-3 with TRBJ2-2; 7 bases match TRBD2. This CDR3 spans 15 amino acids. Looked up from germline, CDR1 is SGHTA and CDR2 is FQGTGA. V shed 2 bases and J 0 bases; nucleotides not matched to a gene: 0. The CDR3 DNA reads as TGTGCCAGCAGCTTACTAGCGGCGAACACCGGGGAGCTGTTTTTT. This gives the protein CASSLLAANTGELFF.

V usage is TRBV19 and J usage is TRBJ2-5, with 7 bases fitting TRBD1. J lost 2 bases, V lost 11 bases, and 5 bases had no gene match. Germline V gene lookup returns CDR1 LNHDA and CDR2 SQIVND (reference sequence). This CDR3 spans 12 amino acids. The DNA for the CDR3 is TGTGCCTCAGGCAGGGGGCAAGAGACCCAGTACTTC. Protein sequence: CASGRGQETQYF.

This clone was detected only a few times. The rearrangement links TRBV19 to TRBJ2-7; no definite D call. There are 14 residues in the CDR3. CDR1 is LNHDA and CDR2 is SQIVND in the germline V gene (reference sequence). V dropped 6 bases and J dropped 0 bases, with 12 bases sitting between them. CDR3 amino acids: CASSLILNSYEQYF. In nucleotides, the CDR3 is TGTGCCAGTAGCCTCATCCTCAACTCCTACGAGCAGTACTTC.

This clone was counted between two and nine times. The genes are TRBV10-3 and TRBJ2-3; the D is unclear. V was pared by 4 bases and J by 0 bases, with 8 bases between. Germline V lookup: CDR1 ENHRY, CDR2 SYGVKD. The CDR3 is made up of 14 amino acids. The CDR3 here is CAISVGLSTDTQYF. As DNA, the CDR3 is TGTGCCATCAGTGTAGGGTTAAGCACAGATACGCAGTATTTT.

The V call is TRBV7-8, the J call TRBJ1-4; TRBD1 is a possible D gene (5 bases). The ends were cut back, 8 bases at V and 4 bases at J, with 17 bases in the middle. CDR1 SGHVS and CDR2 FQNEAQ come from the germline V gene. The CDR3 consists of 15 residues. CDR3 DNA sequence: TGTGCCAGCCGAGCAATCGTCGGGGGTAATGAAAAACTGTTTTTT. Translated: CASRAIVGGNEKLFF. Variable domain in full (rest from reference TRBV7-8 and TRBJ1-4): GAGVSQSPRYKVAKRGQDVALRCDPISGHVSLFWYQQALGQGPEFLTYFQNEAQLDKSGLPSDRFFAERPEGSVSTLKIQRTQQEDSAVYLCASRAIVGGNEKLFFGSGTQLSVL.

This clone was seen only once. The chain has TRBV25-1 and TRBJ2-1, with unresolved D. Germline V gene lookup returns CDR1 MGHDK and CDR2 SYGVNS. V was pared by 6 bases and J by 8 bases, with 11 bases between. This CDR3 comprises 12 residues. As DNA, the CDR3 is TGTGCCAGCAGCCCCCAGGTGGATGAGCAGTTCTTC. Amino acids: CASSPQVDEQFF.

This clone was seen a handful of times. J is TRBJ2-5 and V is TRBV4-1, with unresolved D. V lost 0 bases to trimming and J lost 5 bases, with 10 bases between them. CDR1 MGHRA and CDR2 YSYEKL come from the germline V gene. The CDR3 has 14 amino acids. The CDR3 loop is CASSQDLGTETQYF. CDR3 bases: TGCGCCAGCAGCCAAGATCTTGGTACGGAGACCCAGTACTTC.

This clone has more than one count but fewer than ten. This chain connects TRBV29-1 to TRBJ2-4, with D possibly matching TRBD1 (6 bases). Germline loops: CDR1 SQVTM, CDR2 ANQGSEA. V lost 5 bases to trimming and J lost 0 bases, with 11 bases between them. The CDR3 sequence is 14 residues long. The chain's CDR3 is CSVRTVLAKNIQYF. In DNA, the CDR3 is TGCAGCGTTAGGACAGTACTAGCCAAAAACATTCAGTACTTC.

This clone has only a few counts. The chain recombines TRBV9 with TRBJ2-1, with TRBD1 as a possible D gene (5 bases). In germline, CDR1 is SGDLS, CDR2 YYNGEE. Trimming cost V 3 bases and J 0 bases, with 10 bases left between them. The CDR3 covers 15 residues. The CDR3 loop reads CASSATVSSYNEQFF. CDR3 nucleotides: TGTGCCAGCAGCGCGACAGTGAGCTCCTACAATGAGCAGTTCTTC. The full variable domain, in which reference TRBV9 and TRBJ2-1 provide the parts outside the CDR3, is DSGVTQTPKHLITATGQRVTLRCSPRSGDLSVYWYQQSLDQGLQFLIQYYNGEERAKGNILERFSAQQFPDLHSELNLSSLELGDSALYFCASSATVSSYNEQFFGPGTRLTVL.

This clone came up a few times. The rearrangement links TRBV7-9 to TRBJ2-4, with D possibly TRBD1 on 8 matching bases. Germline V gene sequence: CDR1 SEHNR, CDR2 FQNEAQ (reference sequence). The CDR3 has 16 amino acids. Trimming cost V 3 bases and J 7 bases, with 19 bases left between them. CDR3 region: CASSFQGAGVWNIQYF. DNA for the CDR3: TGTGCCAGCAGCTTCCAGGGGGCGGGAGTATGGAACATTCAGTACTTC.

Only a few counts were recorded for this clone. This chain connects TRBV21-1 to TRBJ1-5; the listed D gene, TRBD1, was not tested against the DNA. TRBV21-1 is reported as a pseudogene. The CDR3 is 14 residues long. Here the CDR3 DNA reads TGTGCCAGCAGCAGGCAGTCCGGCAATCAGCCCCAGCATTTT. It yields the protein CASSRQSGNQPQHF.

The J gene is TRBJ2-7, the V gene TRBV5-1; maybe TRBD2 (5 bases). The V and J ends lost 4 bases and 2 bases respectively, with 13 bases between them. In germline, CDR1 is SGHRS, CDR2 YFSETQ. This CDR3 is built from 14 residues. The CDR3 DNA sequence: TGCGCCAGCAGCGCGTCGGACGGGACCTACGAGCAGTACTTC. It yields the protein CASSASDGTYEQYF.

The J gene is TRBJ2-2, the V gene TRBV10-3; the D gene is possibly TRBD1 (5 bases). This CDR3 is 15 amino acids long. Trimming cost V 0 bases and J 2 bases, with 7 bases left between them. CDR1 is ENHRY, CDR2 SYGVKD, per germline. The DNA for the CDR3 is TGTGCCATCAGTGAGTCTCAGGGAAACACCGGGGAGCTGTTTTTT. It is translated as CAISESQGNTGELFF.